This T cell receptor (beta chain) was documented in a study of response to subunit inactivated influenza vaccine. One entry per CDR3 protein results from TCRdb running MiXCR on the RT-PCR reads. The sample has 500,000 to 550,000 distinct CDR3 sequences; roughly 23% are singletons. This clonotype was found a few times. CDR1 is SGHVS and CDR2 is FNYEAQ in the germline V gene. The V gene lost 5 bases and the J gene lost 10 bases, with 21 bases spanning the gap. CDR3 length: 15 residues. This sample was also put to use in a study of T cells expressing NK-cell markers. As that study records: 5'RACE template switching with UMIs generated TCR beta cDNA. The authors restricted sorting to alpha-beta TCR T cells with an anti-gamma-delta TCR antibody in several experiments. Among CD8+ T cells from over 5 donors, dominant NKG2C+ clonotypes accounted for about 1.0-7.5%.

The chain employs TRBV7-6 and TRBJ2-1; D is possibly TRBD2 (6 bases). This material consisted of CD4+ T cells sorted from PBMCs, taken about 11 days after vaccination. The sequence was obtained from a man over 45 who received an inactivated influenza vaccine. CDR3 region: CASSLLAGVYGEQFF. The CDR3 DNA reads as TGTGCCAGCAGCCTACTAGCCGGGGTATACGGGGAGCAGTTCTTC.